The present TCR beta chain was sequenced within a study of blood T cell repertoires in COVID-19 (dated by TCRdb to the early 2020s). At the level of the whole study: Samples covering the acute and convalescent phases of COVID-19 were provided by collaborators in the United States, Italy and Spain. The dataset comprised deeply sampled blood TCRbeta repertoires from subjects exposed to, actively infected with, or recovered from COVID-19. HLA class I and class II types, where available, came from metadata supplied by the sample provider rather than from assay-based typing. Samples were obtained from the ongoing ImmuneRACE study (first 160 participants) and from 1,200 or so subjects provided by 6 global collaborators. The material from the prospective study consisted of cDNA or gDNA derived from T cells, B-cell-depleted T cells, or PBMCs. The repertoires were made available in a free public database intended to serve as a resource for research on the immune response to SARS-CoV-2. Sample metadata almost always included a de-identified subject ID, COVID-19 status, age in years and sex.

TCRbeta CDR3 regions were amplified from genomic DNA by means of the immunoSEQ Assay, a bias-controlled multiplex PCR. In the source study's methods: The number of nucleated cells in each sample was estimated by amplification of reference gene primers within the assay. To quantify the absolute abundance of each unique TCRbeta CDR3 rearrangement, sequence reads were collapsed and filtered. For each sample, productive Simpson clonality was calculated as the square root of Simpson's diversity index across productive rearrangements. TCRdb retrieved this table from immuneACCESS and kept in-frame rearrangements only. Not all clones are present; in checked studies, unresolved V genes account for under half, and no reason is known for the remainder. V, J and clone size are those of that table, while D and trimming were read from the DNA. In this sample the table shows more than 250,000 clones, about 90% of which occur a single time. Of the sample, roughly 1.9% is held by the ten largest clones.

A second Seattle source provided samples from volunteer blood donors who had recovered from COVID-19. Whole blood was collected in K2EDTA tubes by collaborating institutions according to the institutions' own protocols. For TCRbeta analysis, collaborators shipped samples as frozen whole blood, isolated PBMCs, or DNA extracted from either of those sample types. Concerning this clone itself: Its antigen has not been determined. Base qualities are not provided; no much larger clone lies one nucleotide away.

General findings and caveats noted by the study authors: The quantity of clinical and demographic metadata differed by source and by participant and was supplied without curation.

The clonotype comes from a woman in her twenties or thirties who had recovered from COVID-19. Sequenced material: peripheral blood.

The bases read TGTGCCATCAGTGAGTCGACACAGGGGTATGATACGCAGTATTTT. Its coded protein is CAISESTQGYDTQYF. Recombination joined TRBV10-3 with TRBJ2-3, and TRBD1 aligns with 7 junction nucleotides. Germline trimming amounts to 0 bases on V and 6 bases on J, with 6 as the count of junction bases outside the gene matches. The CDR3 runs 15 amino acids, cysteine and phenylalanine included. Only CDR3 DNA is held: 45 bases, read in frame from base 1. Looking up the germline V gene yields CDR1 ENHRY and CDR2 SYGVKD.